Below, 10 T cell receptor beta chains from the same sample are listed, as sequenced in a study of CD8+ T cells in alopecia areata. Investigators isolated RNA and reverse transcribed it into cDNA to act as the sequencing template. The protocol was immunoSEQ multiplex PCR, while the TCRdb copy is restricted to in-frame clones and leaves out a portion. The repertoire holds around 29,000 clones, about three quarters seen once, with around 20% in the top ten. The sequenced sample consisted of NKG2D-low CD8+ T cells sorted from blood. The origin of the receptors is a human donor with alopecia areata.

The chain is built from TRBV30 and TRBJ2-7, with D possibly being TRBD2 (5 bases). The CDR3 contains 14 residues. V was shortened by 4 bases and J by 5 bases, with 18 bases between the two germline ends. Germline assignment: CDR1 GTSNPN and CDR2 SVGIG (reference sequence). The CDR3 reads CAWNSQEELDEQYF. As DNA, the CDR3 is TGTGCCTGGAATAGTCAGGAGGAACTTGACGAGCAGTACTTC.

The V and J genes are TRBV29-1 and TRBJ2-3; tentatively, D is TRBD1 or TRBD2 (5 bases each). This CDR3 has 15 amino acids. Per the germline V gene, CDR1 is SQVTM and CDR2 is ANQGSEA. Trimming left V 4 bases short and J 6 bases short, with 20 bases between. The CDR3 protein is CSVVLGTHPVDTQYF. CDR3 bases: TGCAGCGTTGTTTTGGGGACGCACCCCGTCGATACGCAGTATTTT.

This rearrangement joins TRBV5-1 to TRBJ1-2, with a possible D match to TRBD1 (6 bases). Trimming stripped 0 bases from V and 0 bases from J, with 15 bases between. Per germline, CDR1 SGHRS and CDR2 YFSETQ. The CDR3 is 17 residues long. This CDR3 reads CASSLDKNRVANYGYTF. The CDR3 DNA reads as TGCGCCAGCAGCTTGGATAAAAACAGGGTAGCTAACTATGGCTACACCTTC.

The rearrangement links TRBV5-1 to TRBJ1-1; a weak D match, TRBD1 (6 bases). Germline CDR1 SGHRS, CDR2 YFSETQ. This CDR3 is built from 20 residues. Trimming shortened V by 2 bases and J by 0 bases, and 26 bases separated the two germline ends. The CDR3 loop reads CASSFFPIQGGGHMNTEAFF. CDR3 nucleotide sequence: TGCGCCAGCAGCTTTTTTCCGATACAGGGAGGGGGGCACATGAACACTGAAGCTTTCTTT. The entire variable domain, with the rest obtained from reference TRBV5-1 and TRBJ1-1, is as follows: KAGVTQTPRYLIKTRGQQVTLSCSPISGHRSVSWYQQTPGQGLQFLFEYFSETQRNKGNFPGRFSGRQFSNSRSEMNVSTLELGDSALYLCASSFFPIQGGGHMNTEAFFGQGTRLTVV.

The gene calls are TRBV2 and TRBJ2-7; D gene uncertain. Germline-derived CDR1 and CDR2 are SNHLY and FYNNEI. Trimming stripped 1 base from V and 2 bases from J, with 9 bases between. The CDR3 is 14 residues long. Here the CDR3 reads CASSEDRNTYEQYF. CDR3 coding DNA: TGTGCCAGCAGTGAAGACAGAAATACCTACGAGCAGTACTTC. Variable domain in full (rest from reference TRBV2 and TRBJ2-7): EPEVTQTPSHQVTQMGQEVILRCVPISNHLYFYWYRQILGQKVEFLVSFYNNEISEKSEIFDDQFSVERPDGSNFTLKIRSTKLEDSAMYFCASSEDRNTYEQYFGPGTRLTVT.

This clone was found once. This chain links TRBV27 with TRBJ2-5, with a weak D call TRBD1 (5 bases). The CDR3 is made up of 15 amino acids. CDR1 is MNHEY, CDR2 SMNVEV, per germline (reference sequence). Trimming stripped 7 bases from V and 4 bases from J, with 19 bases between. CDR3 loop: CASIRQGVNGETQYF. The CDR3 DNA is TGTGCCAGCATACGGCAGGGCGTCAATGGAGAGACCCAGTACTTC.

The chain recombines TRBV27 with TRBJ2-6; D could derive from TRBD1 or TRBD2 (5 bases each). The CDR3 is 17 residues long. Between the trimmed V and J ends, which lost 2 bases and 0 bases, there was a span of 11 bases. Germline CDR1 reads MNHEY; CDR2 reads SMNVEV (reference sequence). The CDR3 sequence: CASSLGTASSGANVLTF. CDR3 DNA sequence: TGTGCCAGCAGTTTAGGGACGGCGAGCTCTGGGGCCAACGTCCTGACTTTC.

V and J are TRBV29-1 and TRBJ2-2; D gene ambiguous. Trimming took off 5 bases at V and 2 bases at J, with 6 bases between the two ends. Germline assignment: CDR1 SQVTM and CDR2 ANQGSEA. This CDR3 has 12 residues. The CDR3 reads CSVWRNTGELFF. The CDR3, as DNA: TGCAGCGTTTGGAGAAACACCGGGGAGCTGTTTTTT.

This clone showed up just once. This chain uses TRBV27 with TRBJ2-7; D unclear. The CDR3 is 13 residues long. Germline CDR1 MNHEY, CDR2 SMNVEV (reference sequence). Trimming cost V 4 bases and J 2 bases, with 9 bases left between them. The CDR3 loop is CASSSGYPYEQYF. CDR3 DNA sequence: TGTGCCAGCAGTTCCGGGTACCCCTACGAGCAGTACTTC.

This clone has just a few counts. The V call is TRBV28, the J call TRBJ1-5; tentative D call: TRBD1 (5 bases). Trimming removed 0 bases from V and 1 base from J, with 10 bases in between. CDR3 size: 16 residues. The germline CDR1 and CDR2 sequences are MDHEN and SYDVKM. CDR3 nucleotides: TGTGCCAGCAGTTTATGGGGCAGGGAAAGCAATCAGCCCCAGCATTTT. Translation: CASSLWGRESNQPQHF. Based on the CDR3 plus reference TRBV28 and TRBJ1-5, the full variable domain is DVKVTQSSRYLVKRTGEKVFLECVQDMDHENMFWYRQDPGLGLRLIYFSYDVKMKEKGDIPEGYSVSREKKERFSLILESASTNQTSMYLCASSLWGRESNQPQHFGDGTRLSIL.